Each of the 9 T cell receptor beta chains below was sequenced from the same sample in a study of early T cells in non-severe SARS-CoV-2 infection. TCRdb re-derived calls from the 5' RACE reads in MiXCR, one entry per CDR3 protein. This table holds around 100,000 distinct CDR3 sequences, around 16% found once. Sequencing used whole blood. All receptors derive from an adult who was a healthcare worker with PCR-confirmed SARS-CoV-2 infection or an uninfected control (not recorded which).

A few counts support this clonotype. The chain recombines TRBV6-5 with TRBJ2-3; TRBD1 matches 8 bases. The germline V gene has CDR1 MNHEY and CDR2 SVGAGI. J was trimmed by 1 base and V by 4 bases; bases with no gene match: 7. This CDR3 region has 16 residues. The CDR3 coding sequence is TGTGCCAGCAGTTTCGGACAGGGCATGGGCACAGATACGCAGTATTTT. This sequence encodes CASSFGQGMGTDTQYF.

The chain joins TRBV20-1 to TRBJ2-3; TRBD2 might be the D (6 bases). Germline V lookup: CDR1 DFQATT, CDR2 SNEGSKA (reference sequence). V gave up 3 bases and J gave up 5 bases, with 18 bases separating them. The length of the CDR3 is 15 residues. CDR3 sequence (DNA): TGCAGTGCTAGGAACCCACTAGCTGCGCGAGATACGCAGTATTTT. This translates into CSARNPLAARDTQYF.

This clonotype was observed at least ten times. The CDR3 sequence: CASSLYNEQFF. The CDR3, as DNA: TGCGCCAGCAGCCTATACAATGAGCAGTTCTTC. The rearrangement uses TRBV5-1 and TRBJ2-1; D gene uncertain. Germline values: CDR1 SGHRS, CDR2 YFSETQ. V was trimmed by 4 bases and J by 4 bases, leaving 3 bases between them. The CDR3 covers 11 residues. Complete variable domain (other parts from reference TRBV5-1 and TRBJ2-1): KAGVTQTPRYLIKTRGQQVTLSCSPISGHRSVSWYQQTPGQGLQFLFEYFSETQRNKGNFPGRFSGRQFSNSRSEMNVSTLELGDSALYLCASSLYNEQFFGPGTRLTVL.

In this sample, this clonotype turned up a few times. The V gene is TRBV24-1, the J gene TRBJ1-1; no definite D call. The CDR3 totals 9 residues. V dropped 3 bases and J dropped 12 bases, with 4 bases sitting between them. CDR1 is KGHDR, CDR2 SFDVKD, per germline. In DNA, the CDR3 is TGTGCCACCAGTGATCGGTCTTTCTTT. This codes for CATSDRSFF.

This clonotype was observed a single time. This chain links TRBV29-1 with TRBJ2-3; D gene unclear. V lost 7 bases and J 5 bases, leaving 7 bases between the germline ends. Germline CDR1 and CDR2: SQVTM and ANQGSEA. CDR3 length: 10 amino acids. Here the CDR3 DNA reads TGCAGCGCCTTTGAAGATACGCAGTATTTT. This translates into CSAFEDTQYF.

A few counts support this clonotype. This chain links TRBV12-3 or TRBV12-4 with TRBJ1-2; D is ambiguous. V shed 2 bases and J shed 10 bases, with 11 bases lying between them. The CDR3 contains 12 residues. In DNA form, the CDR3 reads TGTGCCAGCAGTTTATTTGAGGGAAACTACACCTTC. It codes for CASSLFEGNYTF.

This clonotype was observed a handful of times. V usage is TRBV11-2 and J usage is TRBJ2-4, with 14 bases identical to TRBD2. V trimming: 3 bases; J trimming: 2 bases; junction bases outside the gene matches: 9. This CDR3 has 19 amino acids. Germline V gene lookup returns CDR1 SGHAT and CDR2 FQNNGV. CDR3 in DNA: TGTGCCAGCAGCTTCTCCCGACTAGCGGGAGGGCCGTCCAAAAACATTCAGTACTTC. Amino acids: CASSFSRLAGGPSKNIQYF.

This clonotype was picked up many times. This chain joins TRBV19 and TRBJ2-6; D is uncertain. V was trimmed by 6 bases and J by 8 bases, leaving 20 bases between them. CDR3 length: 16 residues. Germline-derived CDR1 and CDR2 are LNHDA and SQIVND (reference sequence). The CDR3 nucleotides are TGTGCCAGTAGAACTCTACGGTACCTTGAGACCAACGTCCTGACTTTC. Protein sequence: CASRTLRYLETNVLTF.

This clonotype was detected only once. This CDR3 is CASSFPGPHLEQYF. For the CDR3, the DNA is TGTGCCAGCAGCTTCCCCGGGCCCCATCTCGAGCAGTACTTC. The V call is TRBV7-9, the J call TRBJ2-7; D remains ambiguous. The V gene's germline CDR1 is SEHNR and CDR2 FQNEAQ (reference sequence). The CDR3 has 14 residues. V lost 3 bases and J lost 6, with 15 bases in between.